These T cell receptor beta chains were read from a single sample in a study of T cell responses to AZD1222 COVID-19 vaccine. Produced via immunoSEQ multiplex PCR; TCRdb's table is partial and in-frame only. The sample lists 120,000 or so clones, about 90% occurring once. Sample: peripheral blood, taken on day 0 of AZD1222 vaccination. The receptors here all came from an adult in good health. Both conserved end residues are part of each CDR3. A D gene is named only where the DNA matches it firmly. Expanded clones are given a class, and other clones once, few, many or no size at all.

D gene: -; clone size: -; J gene: TRBJ2-7; V gene: TRBV28; CDR3 DNA: TGTGCCAGCAGTCCCTCGGGACGGAGCTACGAGCAGTACTTC; CDR3 protein: CASSPSGRSYEQYF
D gene: -; clone size: -; J gene: TRBJ1-1; V gene: TRBV10-1; CDR3 DNA: TGCGCCAGCAGTGACGGTAGGGGCTCTGAAGCTTTCTTT; CDR3 protein: CASSDGRGSEAFF
D gene: TRBD1; clone size: -; J gene: TRBJ1-5; V gene: TRBV19; CDR3 DNA: TGTGCCAGTTCCATGGGGACAGGGGGATTGGGGCAGCCCCAGCATTTT; CDR3 protein: CASSMGTGGLGQPQHF
D gene: -; clone size: -; J gene: TRBJ2-2; V gene: TRBV6-5; CDR3 DNA: TGTGCCAGCAGTTACTCGACAGGCAACACCGGGGAGCTGTTTTTT; CDR3 protein: CASSYSTGNTGELFF
D gene: TRBD1; clone size: -; J gene: TRBJ1-2; V gene: TRBV19; CDR3 DNA: TGTGCCAGTAGTCTACAAATCCTCGACAGGGGAGGCTATGGCTACACCTTC; CDR3 protein: CASSLQILDRGGYGYTF
D gene: -; clone size: -; J gene: TRBJ1-5; V gene: TRBV7-2; CDR3 DNA: TGTGCCAGCAGCTTGAGGCAGGGTAATCAGCCCCAGCATTTT; CDR3 protein: CASSLRQGNQPQHF
D gene: -; clone size: -; J gene: TRBJ1-1; V gene: TRBV6-5; CDR3 DNA: TGTGCCAGCAGAGGTTTGAACACTGAAGCTTTCTTT; CDR3 protein: CASRGLNTEAFF
D gene: -; clone size: -; J gene: TRBJ1-6; V gene: TRBV28; CDR3 DNA: TGTGCCAGCAGTTTGACAGAACTCTTCTTGGGTTCACCCCTCCACTTT; CDR3 protein: CASSLTELFLGSPLHF
D gene: -; clone size: few; J gene: TRBJ1-6; V gene: TRBV9; CDR3 DNA: TGTGCCAGCAGCCAAGAGGTCGGGGTGTCCTATAATTCACCCCTCCACTTT; CDR3 protein: CASSQEVGVSYNSPLHF
D gene: -; clone size: -; J gene: TRBJ2-7; V gene: TRBV6-1; CDR3 DNA: TGTGCCAGCAGTGAACTGAGGACAGCAAGGAACGAGCAGTACTTC; CDR3 protein: CASSELRTARNEQYF
D gene: TRBD1; clone size: -; J gene: TRBJ2-7; V gene: TRBV19; CDR3 DNA: TGTGCCAGTAGGAAAACAGGGGGCAGCTACGAGCAGTACTTC; CDR3 protein: CASRKTGGSYEQYF
D gene: -; clone size: -; J gene: TRBJ1-5; V gene: TRBV15; CDR3 DNA: TGTGCCACTAGCAGAGATAATCAGCCCCAGCATTTT; CDR3 protein: CATSRDNQPQHF
D gene: TRBD2; clone size: -; J gene: TRBJ2-1; V gene: TRBV2; CDR3 DNA: TGTGCCAGCAGTTCCAGCGGGACCTCCTACAATGAGCAGTTCTTC; CDR3 protein: CASSSSGTSYNEQFF
D gene: -; clone size: -; J gene: TRBJ1-1; V gene: TRBV3-1/TRBV3-2; CDR3 DNA: TGTGCCAGCAGCCCCTGGGGAAGTGGGAACACTGAAGCTTTCTTT; CDR3 protein: CASSPWGSGNTEAFF
D gene: -; clone size: -; J gene: TRBJ1-2; V gene: TRBV28; CDR3 DNA: TGTGCCAGCGCAGTCGGGGGGCGGAGCGGCTACACCTTC; CDR3 protein: CASAVGGRSGYTF
D gene: TRBD1; clone size: -; J gene: TRBJ1-2; V gene: TRBV19; CDR3 DNA: TGTGCCAGTAGCACAGGGGATGTTAACTATGGCTACACCTTC; CDR3 protein: CASSTGDVNYGYTF
D gene: -; clone size: -; J gene: TRBJ2-2; V gene: TRBV7-3; CDR3 DNA: TGTGCCAGCAGCTTAGGCAGGGCCAGGACCGGGGAGCTGTTTTTT; CDR3 protein: CASSLGRARTGELFF
D gene: TRBD2; clone size: -; J gene: TRBJ2-1; V gene: TRBV2; CDR3 DNA: TGTGCCAGCAGTGTTCAAGCGGGGGCGGTCGGGAAGCAGTTCTTC; CDR3 protein: CASSVQAGAVGKQFF
D gene: TRBD1; clone size: -; J gene: TRBJ2-3; V gene: TRBV7-9; CDR3 DNA: TGTGCCAGCAGCTATGTAGGGGGCGGCGCGGATACGCAGTATTTT; CDR3 protein: CASSYVGGGADTQYF
D gene: -; clone size: once; J gene: TRBJ2-3; V gene: TRBV27; CDR3 DNA: TGTGCCAGCAGTTTTAGGGGGTCTAGCACAGATACGCAGTATTTT; CDR3 protein: CASSFRGSSTDTQYF
D gene: -; clone size: -; J gene: TRBJ1-4; V gene: TRBV7-3; CDR3 DNA: TGTGCCAGCAGCTTGTTAAGCGACAGTGAAAAACTGTTTTTT; CDR3 protein: CASSLLSDSEKLFF
D gene: TRBD2; clone size: -; J gene: TRBJ2-7; V gene: TRBV24-1; CDR3 DNA: TGTGCCACCAGTGATTTTGAGGCGGGAGTCGGTGAGCAGTACTTC; CDR3 protein: CATSDFEAGVGEQYF
D gene: -; clone size: -; J gene: TRBJ2-7; V gene: TRBV3-1/TRBV3-2; CDR3 DNA: TGTGCCAGCAGCCAAGATGCCAGTCTAAGGGAGCAGTACTTC; CDR3 protein: CASSQDASLREQYF
D gene: -; clone size: -; J gene: TRBJ2-4; V gene: TRBV27; CDR3 DNA: TGTGCCAGCAGTTTGGACAGTAAAAACATTCAGTACTTC; CDR3 protein: CASSLDSKNIQYF
D gene: -; clone size: once; J gene: TRBJ1-1; V gene: TRBV30; CDR3 DNA: TGTGCCTGGAGTGTGGAGGCGGGGAGGGGGTTACGAATTAACACTGAAGCTTTCTTT; CDR3 protein: CAWSVEAGRGLRINTEAFF
D gene: TRBD2; clone size: -; J gene: TRBJ2-7; V gene: TRBV18; CDR3 DNA: TGTGCCAGCTCACCCTGGACTAGCGGGAGAATGGGATCCTACGAGCAGTACTTC; CDR3 protein: CASSPWTSGRMGSYEQYF
D gene: -; clone size: few; J gene: TRBJ1-5; V gene: TRBV7-8; CDR3 DNA: TGTGCCAGCAGCTTATCATGGGGTCAGCCCCAGCATTTT; CDR3 protein: CASSLSWGQPQHF
D gene: -; clone size: -; J gene: TRBJ2-1; V gene: TRBV3-1/TRBV3-2; CDR3 DNA: TGTGCCAGCAGCCAACTCCTAGGGGAGCAGTTCTTC; CDR3 protein: CASSQLLGEQFF
D gene: -; clone size: -; J gene: TRBJ2-5; V gene: TRBV2; CDR3 DNA: TGTGCCAGCAGTGGAAATTACCAAGAGACCCAGTACTTC; CDR3 protein: CASSGNYQETQYF
D gene: TRBD2; clone size: -; J gene: TRBJ2-3; V gene: TRBV4-2; CDR3 DNA: TGTGCCAGCAGGGGCGGGAGGGCCACAGATACGCAGTATTTT; CDR3 protein: CASRGGRATDTQYF
D gene: -; clone size: -; J gene: TRBJ2-3; V gene: TRBV5-1; CDR3 DNA: TGCGCCAGCAGCTTGGACGGCTCTAGCACAGATACGCAGTATTTT; CDR3 protein: CASSLDGSSTDTQYF
D gene: -; clone size: -; J gene: TRBJ1-1; V gene: TRBV7-9; CDR3 DNA: TGTGCCAGCAGCTTAGGGGACAACACTGAAGCTTTCTTT; CDR3 protein: CASSLGDNTEAFF
D gene: -; clone size: -; J gene: TRBJ2-7; V gene: TRBV2; CDR3 DNA: TGTGCCAGCACCGAAAACCCGGCGCGATACTACGAGCAGTACTTC; CDR3 protein: CASTENPARYYEQYF
D gene: -; clone size: -; J gene: TRBJ2-7; V gene: TRBV6-6; CDR3 DNA: TGTGCCAGCAGTCGACTGACGGGGAGTCCCCCCTACGAGCAGTACTTC; CDR3 protein: CASSRLTGSPPYEQYF
D gene: -; clone size: -; J gene: TRBJ2-2; V gene: TRBV11-3; CDR3 DNA: TGTGCCAGCAGCCGTCGGGCGAAGCGAGAGCTGTTTTTT; CDR3 protein: CASSRRAKRELFF
D gene: -; clone size: -; J gene: TRBJ2-1; V gene: TRBV30; CDR3 DNA: TGTGCCTGGACCCGGGGAACCAATGAGCAGTTCTTC; CDR3 protein: CAWTRGTNEQFF
D gene: -; clone size: once; J gene: TRBJ1-2; V gene: TRBV13; CDR3 DNA: TGTGCCAGCAGCTTTAGTATAGGGGCATCTGGCTACACCTTC; CDR3 protein: CASSFSIGASGYTF
D gene: TRBD1; clone size: -; J gene: TRBJ1-6; V gene: TRBV28; CDR3 DNA: TGTGCCAGCAGTTTCAGGGGGCTCGGTTCACCCCTCCACTTT; CDR3 protein: CASSFRGLGSPLHF
D gene: TRBD1; clone size: -; J gene: TRBJ1-5; V gene: TRBV19; CDR3 DNA: TGTGCCAGTAAGTCGGGACAGGGGTATCAGCCCCAGCATTTT; CDR3 protein: CASKSGQGYQPQHF
D gene: -; clone size: once; J gene: TRBJ1-2; V gene: TRBV6-5; CDR3 DNA: TGTGCCAGCAGTTACTCGTCAGTCTTCCCGCTATTGAGAACCTTC; CDR3 protein: CASSYSSVFPLLRTF